The 15 T cell receptor beta chains presented below share a single source sample, sequenced in a study of type 1 and type 2 diabetes patients. PCR was run on genomic DNA. Amplification of the beta chain CDR3 used 30 forward and 13 reverse multiplex primers. Using its own MiXCR run on the multiplex PCR reads, TCRdb lists one record per CDR3 protein. The sample shows 250,000 or so distinct CDR3 sequences, roughly 48% of them seen only once. Input material: peripheral blood mononuclear cells (PBMCs). The receptors come from a man aged 18 to 30 with type 2 diabetes.

The rearrangement joins TRBV7-9 to TRBJ1-4, with D perhaps TRBD1 (6 bases). Germline-derived CDR1 and CDR2 are SEHNR and FQNEAQ (reference sequence). The length of the CDR3 is 15 residues. V was shortened by 1 base and J by 4 bases, with 10 bases between the two germline ends. CDR3 in DNA: TGTGCCAGCAGCTTAGGGACAGTTTTTAATGAAAAACTGTTTTTT. Its translation: CASSLGTVFNEKLFF.

This clonotype appeared a few times. This rearrangement joins TRBV19 to TRBJ1-1; D is unresolved. V lost 7 bases to trimming and J lost 3 bases, with 6 bases between them. The CDR3 length is 11 residues. Germline V gene lookup returns CDR1 LNHDA and CDR2 SQIVND (reference sequence). DNA for the CDR3: TGTGCCAGTAAAAAGGACACTGAAGCTTTCTTT. It translates to CASKKDTEAFF.

The chain joins TRBV5-1 to TRBJ2-1, with 7 bases identical to TRBD2. CDR3 length: 16 residues. Germline values: CDR1 SGHRS, CDR2 YFSETQ. J was trimmed by 6 bases and V by 5 bases; bases with no gene match: 14. CDR3 residues: CASSQQAGISGNEQFF. CDR3 sequence (DNA): TGCGCCAGCAGTCAACAAGCGGGAATCTCGGGCAATGAGCAGTTCTTC.

The chain recombines TRBV20-1 with TRBJ2-7; tentative D call: TRBD1 (5 bases). The CDR3 is made up of 12 amino acids. Per the germline V gene, CDR1 is DFQATT and CDR2 is SNEGSKA (reference sequence). Trimming cost V 4 bases and J 5 bases, with 12 bases left between them. CDR3 sequence (DNA): TGCAGTGCTATAGGGGTAGTAAACGAGCAGTACTTC. It codes for CSAIGVVNEQYF.

This chain joins TRBV15 and TRBJ1-6; D is unclear. The germline V and J ends were trimmed by 1 base and 5 bases, with 6 bases remaining between them. Germline CDR1 is LNHNV and CDR2 is YYDKDF (reference sequence). The CDR3 is 14 residues long. The CDR3 coding sequence is TGTGCCACCAGCAGAGTTGGGAATAATTCACCCCTCCACTTT. This encodes CATSRVGNNSPLHF.

This clonotype was detected only a few times. The chain employs TRBV7-8 and TRBJ2-7; TRBD2 might be the D (6 bases). Trimming left V 2 bases short and J 4 bases short, with 24 bases between. The germline gives CDR1 SGHVS, CDR2 FQNEAQ. The CDR3 is made up of 18 amino acids. The CDR3 nucleotides are TGTGCCAGCAGCTTACAAACCCTCAGGGCGGAGGGGACTTACGAGCAGTACTTC. Translated, it gives CASSLQTLRAEGTYEQYF. Using reference TRBV7-8 and TRBJ2-7 for the parts outside the CDR3, the full variable domain is GAGVSQSPRYKVAKRGQDVALRCDPISGHVSLFWYQQALGQGPEFLTYFQNEAQLDKSGLPSDRFFAERPEGSVSTLKIQRTQQEDSAVYLCASSLQTLRAEGTYEQYFGPGTRLTVT.

This clonotype was seen only a few times. This chain uses TRBV13 with TRBJ1-6; D is ambiguous. The germline gives CDR1 PRHDT, CDR2 FYEKMQ (reference sequence). The CDR3 loop spans 13 amino acids. The V end was cut by 5 bases, the J end by 8 bases, with 10 bases between. CDR3 in amino acids: CASSQDLDSPLHF. In DNA, the CDR3 is TGTGCCAGCAGCCAAGATCTGGATTCACCCCTCCACTTT.

The chain couples TRBV20-1 to TRBJ1-1; D might be TRBD1 (5 bases). The CDR3 loop spans 17 amino acids. The V end lost 3 bases, the J end lost 1 base, and 21 bases lay between the germline ends. The V gene's germline CDR1 is DFQATT and CDR2 SNEGSKA (reference sequence). The chain's CDR3 is CSASRNLDPDKNTEAFF. The DNA for the CDR3 is TGCAGTGCTAGTAGAAATTTGGATCCGGACAAGAACACTGAAGCTTTCTTT.

This clonotype was seen repeatedly, ten times or more. This rearrangement joins TRBV2 to TRBJ2-5; 7 bases agree with TRBD2. CDR1 and CDR2 (germline): SNHLY, FYNNEI. The CDR3 extends over 19 amino acids. Trimming cost V 0 bases and J 0 bases; bases outside gene matches: 13. The CDR3, as DNA: TGTGCCAGCAGTGAAGCCCTTGGTGGTTCCAGCGGGGACCAAGAGACCCAGTACTTC. Amino acids: CASSEALGGSSGDQETQYF.

This clonotype was detected a few times. The chain carries TRBV12-3 or TRBV12-4 and TRBJ2-7; the D call may be TRBD1 or TRBD2 (6 bases each). There are 15 residues in the CDR3. Trimming took off 6 bases at V and 3 bases at J, with 18 bases between the two ends. The CDR3 loop reads CASSSAGQSHYEQYF. The CDR3, as DNA: TGTGCCAGCAGCTCCGCGGGACAAAGCCACTACGAGCAGTACTTC.

This chain joins TRBV15 and TRBJ2-1; no reliable D call. The V end was cut by 4 bases, the J end by 8 bases, with 18 bases between. Germline V gene lookup returns CDR1 LNHNV and CDR2 YYDKDF (reference sequence). The CDR3 is made up of 15 amino acids. Here the CDR3 reads CATSTLLPESDEQFF. CDR3 bases: TGTGCCACCAGCACCTTACTGCCGGAATCGGATGAGCAGTTCTTC.

The chain recombines TRBV24-1 with TRBJ1-2, with 7 bases fitting TRBD1. Germline lookup yields CDR1 KGHDR and CDR2 SFDVKD. CDR3 length: 12 residues. J gave up 6 bases and V 9 bases, and 6 bases lay outside the gene matches. The CDR3 reads CATQGEADGYTF. The CDR3 bases are TGTGCCACCCAGGGGGAAGCGGATGGCTACACCTTC.

This clonotype was picked up a small number of times. CDR3 DNA sequence: TGTGCCAGCAGCTGGCTGACAGTGAACACTGAAGCTTTCTTT. This encodes CASSWLTVNTEAFF. The chain couples TRBV5-5 to TRBJ1-1; D possibly corresponds to TRBD1 (5 bases). Germline CDR1 SGHKS, CDR2 YYEKEE (reference sequence). Trimming pared 3 bases from V and 0 bases from J, leaving 9 bases between. The CDR3 loop spans 14 amino acids.

Comments on this clonotype: Given the absence of the conserved phenylalanine or tryptophan at the CDR3 end, a read error is likely. The genes are TRBV12-3 or TRBV12-4 and TRBJ2-3; no clear D gene. Trimming removed 2 bases from V and 3 bases from J, with 9 bases in between. The CDR3 is 14 residues long. CDR3 sequence reads: CASSLLDGTDTQYL. The CDR3 DNA follows: TGTGCCAGCAGTTTATTGGACGGAACAGATACGCAGTATCTT.

This clonotype has a handful of counts. The gene calls are TRBV19 and TRBJ2-5; 7 bases line up with TRBD1. Trimming at V came to 3 bases and at J to 4 bases, leaving 8 bases not matched to a gene. The CDR3 sequence is 15 residues long. In germline, CDR1 is LNHDA, CDR2 SQIVND (reference sequence). DNA for the CDR3: TGTGCCAGTAGTATCGAAGACAGGGTTGGAGAGACCCAGTACTTC. Amino acid sequence: CASSIEDRVGETQYF. The variable domain in full, with the rest retrieved from reference TRBV19 and TRBJ2-5, is DGGITQSPKYLFRKEGQNVTLSCEQNLNHDAMYWYRQDPGQGLRLIYYSQIVNDFQKGDIAEGYSVSREKKESFPLTVTSAQKNPTAFYLCASSIEDRVGETQYFGPGTRLLVL.